These 9 T cell receptor beta chains were all obtained from the same sample, sequenced in a study of PD-1 blockade in mismatch repair-deficient tumors. TCRdb keeps only in-frame clones here, not all; method: immunoSEQ multiplex PCR. In the table there are tens of thousands of clones, around 80% of which are singletons. Sequencing used peripheral blood, obtained 44 weeks after starting pembrolizumab. The receptors here all came from an adult with mismatch repair-deficient cancer.

This clone was recorded at least ten times. The rearrangement links TRBV19 to TRBJ2-2; perhaps TRBD1 as D (5 bases). Germline assignment: CDR1 LNHDA and CDR2 SQIVND (reference sequence). This CDR3 spans 15 amino acids. Trimming shortened V by 0 bases and J by 6 bases, and 11 bases separated the two germline ends. As DNA, the CDR3 is TGTGCCAGTAGTATAGATCTAAGGGGCGCCGGGGAGCTGTTTTTT. Its protein product is CASSIDLRGAGELFF.

This chain connects TRBV21-1 to TRBJ2-4; the table names TRBD1, a call not compared with the DNA. TRBV21-1 is marked as a pseudogene. This CDR3 contains 14 residues. The CDR3 DNA is TGTGCCAGCAGCATAGATCAGGGGGCGAACATTCAGTACTTC. This gives the protein CASSIDQGANIQYF.

CDR3 DNA sequence: TGTGCCACCCGCCGGCAGCGGGACGAAAAACTGTTTTTT. Its protein is CATRRQRDEKLFF. The chain uses TRBV6-6 and TRBJ1-4; D may be TRBD1 (5 bases). Trimming left V 10 bases short and J 8 bases short, with 17 bases between. Germline loops: CDR1 MNHNY, CDR2 SVGAGI (reference sequence). The CDR3 is made up of 13 amino acids.

With regard to this clone: Other DNA sequences in this sample translate to the same CDR3. This chain joins TRBV11-3 and TRBJ1-2; 8 nucleotides agree with TRBD1. V gave up 2 bases and J gave up 10 bases; unmatched junction bases: 3. This CDR3 is built from 12 residues. In germline, CDR1 is SGHNT, CDR2 YENEEA. The CDR3 bases are TGTGCCAGCAGCTTACGGACAGGGACCTACACCTTC. Translation: CASSLRTGTYTF.

The chain combines TRBV5-1 with TRBJ1-2; D may be TRBD1 (5 bases). V was shortened by 0 bases and J by 5 bases, with 17 bases between the two germline ends. CDR3 length: 16 residues. Germline CDR1 SGHRS, CDR2 YFSETQ. CDR3 in DNA: TGCGCCAGCAGCTTGGGGAGGCAGGGTATTGGATATGGCTACACCTTC. This encodes CASSLGRQGIGYGYTF.

The chain joins TRBV7-9 to TRBJ2-5; TRBD2 matches at 7 bases. The CDR3 length is 15 residues. After removal of 3 bases from V and 5 bases from J, the junction contained 9 bases not matched to a gene. Germline CDR1 and CDR2: SEHNR and FQNEAQ (reference sequence). The CDR3 sequence is CASSFGEREGETQYF. The DNA for the CDR3 is TGTGCCAGCAGCTTTGGGGAGCGGGAAGGGGAGACCCAGTACTTC.

V is TRBV5-1 and J is TRBJ2-7, with D perhaps matching TRBD2 (6 bases). This CDR3 comprises 15 residues. Trimming cost V 2 bases and J 5 bases, with 17 bases left between them. CDR1 and CDR2 from the germline V gene are SGHRS and YFSETQ. CDR3 residues: CASSLRYRELDEQYF. The CDR3 region has the DNA TGCGCCAGCAGCTTACGGTACCGGGAGCTGGACGAGCAGTACTTC.

The sample holds one count of this clone. The V and J genes are TRBV4-1 and TRBJ1-1, with D unclear. This CDR3 comprises 13 residues. Trimming left V 2 bases short and J 1 base short, with 5 bases between. The germline CDR1 and CDR2 sequences are MGHRA and YSYEKL. The CDR3 coding sequence is TGCGCCAGCAGCCAAATACAGAACACTGAAGCTTTCTTT. It translates to CASSQIQNTEAFF.

This sequence joins TRBV27 and TRBJ2-3; 8 bases fit TRBD1. V dropped 3 bases and J dropped 1; count of bases not matched to a gene: 0. Germline CDR1 MNHEY, CDR2 SMNVEV (reference sequence). CDR3 length: 14 amino acids. This chain's CDR3 is CASSLTGGTDTQYF. The CDR3 DNA is TGTGCCAGCAGTTTGACAGGGGGCACAGATACGCAGTATTTT.